The 2 T cell receptor beta chains below were found in one sample sequenced in a study of T cell repertoires in cytomegalovirus infection. TCRdb itself ran the reads through MiXCR, one entry per CDR3 protein. Here the sample spans under 800,000 distinct CDR3 sequences, 20% to 25% being singletons. The sample taken for sequencing was CD8+ T cells from PBMCs. The receptors here all came from a human donor in good health (CMV status not recorded). Some clones in this sample may be carry-over from other donors' samples.

In this sample, this clonotype turned up a few times. The chain carries TRBV12-3 or TRBV12-4 and TRBJ2-5; perhaps TRBD2 as D (5 bases). V lost 3 bases and J lost 0, with 8 bases in between. The CDR3 spans 14 residues. CDR3 loop: CASSFSVYQETQYF. CDR3 nucleotides: TGTGCCAGCAGTTTTAGCGTGTACCAAGAGACCCAGTACTTC.

The sample holds a few counts of this clonotype. This chain connects TRBV28 to TRBJ1-1, with unresolved D. The length of the CDR3 is 16 residues. Trimming stripped 5 bases from V and 2 bases from J, with 18 bases between. CDR1 is MDHEN and CDR2 is SYDVKM in the germline V gene. The CDR3 sequence: CASSALVPPFNTEAFF. In DNA form, the CDR3 reads TGTGCCAGCAGTGCACTGGTCCCCCCTTTTAACACTGAAGCTTTCTTT.